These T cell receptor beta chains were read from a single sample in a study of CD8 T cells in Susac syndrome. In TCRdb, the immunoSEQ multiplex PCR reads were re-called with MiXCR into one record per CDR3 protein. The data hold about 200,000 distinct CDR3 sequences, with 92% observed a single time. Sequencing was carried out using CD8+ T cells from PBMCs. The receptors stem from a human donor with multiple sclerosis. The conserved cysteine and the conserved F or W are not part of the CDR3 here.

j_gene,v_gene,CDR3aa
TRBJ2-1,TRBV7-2,ASSLALAGVGEQF
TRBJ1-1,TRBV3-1,ASSYSGTGGDTEAF
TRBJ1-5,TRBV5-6,ASSLFDGRNQPQH
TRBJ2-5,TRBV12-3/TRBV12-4,ASSHRDSLRETQY
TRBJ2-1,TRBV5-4,ASSLRGLTSGRPGSYNEQF
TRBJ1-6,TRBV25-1,ASSGRGGNSPLH
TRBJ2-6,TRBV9,ASSVTGNALSGANVLT
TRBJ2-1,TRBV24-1,ATSDLGQEQF
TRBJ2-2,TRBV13,ASSLDRVDYTGELF
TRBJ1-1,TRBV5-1,ASKKERMNTEAF
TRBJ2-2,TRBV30,AWSQGITGELF
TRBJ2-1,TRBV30,AWSVYGSHEQF
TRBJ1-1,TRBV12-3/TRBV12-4,ASSFSPPDDARPNTEAF
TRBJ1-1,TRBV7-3,ASSPGTASEAF
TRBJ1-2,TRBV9,ASSGGPSNYGYT
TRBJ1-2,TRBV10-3,ATSADGVDGYT
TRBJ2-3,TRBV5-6,ASSSSPDTQY
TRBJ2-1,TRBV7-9,ASSDGLAGRRNEQF
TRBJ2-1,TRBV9,ASSGTLVRRNEQF
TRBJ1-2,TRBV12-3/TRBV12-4,ASTLSVTGLMDYT
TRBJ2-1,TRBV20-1,SARSGTSGSTEQF
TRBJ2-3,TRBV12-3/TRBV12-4,ASSFLTPGLAGSSTDTQY
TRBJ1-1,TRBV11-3,ASSIRQGHTEAF
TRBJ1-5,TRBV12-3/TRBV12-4,ASRANSRGAGNQPQH
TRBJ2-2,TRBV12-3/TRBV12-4,ATRSSGNTGELF
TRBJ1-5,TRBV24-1,ATSPQGPPNQPQH
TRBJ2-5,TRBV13,ASSSRIAGAKETQY
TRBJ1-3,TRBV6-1,ASSLAMGGLAGNTIY
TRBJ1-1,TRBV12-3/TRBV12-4,ASSLLDTEAF
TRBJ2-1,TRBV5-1,ASRSSYNEQF
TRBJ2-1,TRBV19,ASSIVQGPLANEQF
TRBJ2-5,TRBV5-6,ASSLWGAGVSQETQY
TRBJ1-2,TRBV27,ASSLTSRANYGYT
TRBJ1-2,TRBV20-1,SARRTVSGGYGYT
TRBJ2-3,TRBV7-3,ASSSSGPGDTQY
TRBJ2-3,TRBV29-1,SVGVVSDTQY
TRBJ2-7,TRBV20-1,SAKGPYYEQY
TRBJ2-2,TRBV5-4,ASSSATGGPSGELF
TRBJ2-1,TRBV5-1,ASMYTGDEQF
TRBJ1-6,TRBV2,ASRGTANSPLH
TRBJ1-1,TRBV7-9,ASSLFWTTEAF
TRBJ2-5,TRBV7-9,ASSPPEAGGETQY
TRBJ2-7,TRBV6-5,ASSYVQGYEQY
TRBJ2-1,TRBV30,AWRTYSYNEQF
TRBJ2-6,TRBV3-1,ASSQGTEPRPGANVLT
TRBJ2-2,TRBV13,ASRTSGELF
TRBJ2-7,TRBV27,ASSFAGEIYEQY
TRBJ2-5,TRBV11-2,ASSPWSLGETQY
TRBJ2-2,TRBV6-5,ASSYWRENTGELF
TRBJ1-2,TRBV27,ASSADRRGNGYT
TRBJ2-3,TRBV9,ASSGSGNRPDTQY
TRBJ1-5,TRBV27,ASAGGNQPQH
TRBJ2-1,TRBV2,ASSSDPGSPNEQF
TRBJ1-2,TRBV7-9,ASSRPGQGDYGYT
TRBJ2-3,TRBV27,ASSLTPTETDTQY